The next 11 T cell receptor beta chains were all read from a single sample in a study of radiation and T cells in renal cell carcinoma. The time point here: blood 2 weeks post-SBRT. Sample treatment: 15 Gy SBRT to primary tumor, nephrectomy 4 weeks later. The method was immunoSEQ multiplex PCR; TCRdb's version includes in-frame clones alone and lacks a portion of them. The sample has just under 80,000 clones, 65% to 90% seen once; the top ten hold 20% to 25%. Sequencing was performed on blood, taken from a patient whose treatment included radiotherapy and nephrectomy. Receptor source: a woman between 45 and 60 years old with renal cell carcinoma.

The genes are TRBV29-1 and TRBJ1-1, with 9 nucleotides matching TRBD1. The junction had 11 bases not matched to a gene; V was cut back by 7 bases and J by 11 bases. The length of the CDR3 is 12 residues. CDR1 and CDR2 from the germline V gene are SQVTM and ANQGSEA. CDR3 amino acids: CSGRRTGVQAFF. The CDR3 DNA is TGCAGCGGCCGGAGGACAGGGGTTCAGGCTTTCTTT.

Of note for this clone: Other DNA sequences in this specimen translate into the identical CDR3. The CDR3 DNA sequence: TGTGCCAGCAGCCAGGGGAGACACACAGATACGCAGTATTTT. This encodes CASSQGRHTDTQYF. The chain carries TRBV14 and TRBJ2-3, with D perhaps matching TRBD2 (5 bases). The V end was cut by 3 bases, the J end by 2 bases, with 9 bases between. The CDR3 contains 14 residues. Germline V gene sequence: CDR1 SGHDN, CDR2 FVKESK.

The chain carries TRBV11-3 and TRBJ2-1, with D perhaps TRBD1 (6 bases). CDR3 length equals 15 residues. Germline CDR1 and CDR2: SGHNT and YENEEA. Trimming shortened V by 5 bases and J by 8 bases, and 19 bases separated the two germline ends. CDR3 sequence: CASSTDPGTSYEQFF. The CDR3 nucleotides read TGTGCCAGCAGCACCGACCCTGGGACATCATATGAGCAGTTCTTC.

This chain connects TRBV19 to TRBJ1-5; no reliable D call. The CDR3 covers 15 residues. V lost 3 bases to trimming and J lost 4 bases, with 13 bases between them. CDR1 and CDR2 from the germline V gene are LNHDA and SQIVND (reference sequence). As DNA, the CDR3 is TGTGCCAGTAGTATCGACGGACGTAGGAATCAGCCCCAGCATTTT. Its protein is CASSIDGRRNQPQHF.

The genes are TRBV19 and TRBJ1-5; 7 positions match TRBD1. The CDR3 loop spans 17 amino acids. Germline V gives CDR1 LNHDA, CDR2 SQIVND (reference sequence). The V segment lost 4 bases and the J segment 7 bases; nucleotides outside the gene matches: 16. The CDR3, as DNA: TGTGCCAGTAGTACCATGGCGGGTACAGGGGATGGCCAGCCCCAGCATTTT. It yields the protein CASSTMAGTGDGQPQHF.

V gene TRBV15 combines with J gene TRBJ2-1, with 15 bases that match TRBD2. CDR1 LNHNV and CDR2 YYDKDF come from the germline V gene (reference sequence). This CDR3 contains 21 residues. V trimming: 5 bases; J trimming: 0 bases; junction bases outside the gene matches: 14. The CDR3 region is CATSGYLGLAGGRSSYNEQFF. Here the CDR3 DNA reads TGTGCCACCAGCGGCTATTTGGGACTAGCGGGGGGCCGGAGCTCCTACAATGAGCAGTTCTTC.

This chain connects TRBV6-5 to TRBJ2-1; D is unclear. Per the germline V gene, CDR1 is MNHEY and CDR2 is SVGAGI. This CDR3 is built from 16 residues. V lost 0 bases, J lost 1 base, and 10 bases lay in between. Written as DNA, the CDR3 is TGTGCCAGCAGTTACTCATACCCGCCATCCTACAATGAGCAGTTCTTC. Its translation is CASSYSYPPSYNEQFF.

With respect to this clone: The same CDR3 also results from other DNA sequences found in this sample. The rearrangement joins TRBV7-2 to TRBJ1-1; D remains unclear. CDR1 and CDR2 (germline): SGHTA, FQGNSA. The ends were cut back, 4 bases at V and 1 base at J, with 10 bases in the middle. The length of the CDR3 is 14 residues. CDR3 region: CASSSPGGNTEAFF. DNA of the CDR3: TGTGCCAGCAGCTCCCCAGGTGGGAACACTGAAGCTTTCTTT.

The genes are TRBV18 and TRBJ2-1, with 12 bases fitting TRBD2. Germline V gene data show CDR1 as KGHSH and CDR2 as LQKENI. Unmatched junction bases numbered 6, after V lost 3 bases and J lost 9 bases. The CDR3 length is 15 residues. CDR3 DNA sequence: TGTGCCAGCTCACCCGGGACTAGCGGGTTCGGTGAGCAGTTCTTC. Amino acid sequence: CASSPGTSGFGEQFF.

The rearrangement links TRBV4-1 to TRBJ2-7; 8 bases align to TRBD1. CDR1 and CDR2 from the germline V gene are MGHRA and YSYEKL. V shed 0 bases, J shed 5 bases, and the junction held 0 bases outside the gene matches. This CDR3 contains 13 residues. The CDR3, as DNA: TGCGCCAGCAGCCAAGACAGGGGGCACGAGCAGTACTTC. As protein: CASSQDRGHEQYF.

This clone was seen a handful of times. This chain joins TRBV9 and TRBJ1-1; a weak D match, TRBD1 (5 bases). Germline V gene sequence: CDR1 SGDLS, CDR2 YYNGEE. V dropped 0 bases and J dropped 9 bases, with 15 bases sitting between them. This CDR3 contains 14 residues. This CDR3 reads CASSVDGTSGKAFF. The CDR3 DNA reads as TGTGCCAGCAGCGTAGATGGGACCAGCGGGAAAGCTTTCTTT.